What follows are 15 T cell receptor beta chains derived from one specimen sequenced in a study of blood T cell repertoires in COVID-19. Profiling relied on immunoSEQ multiplex PCR, and the TCRdb table lists in-frame clones only, not all of them. Among about 210,000 clones listed, approximately 82% were seen once. Sequenced sample: peripheral blood. Receptor source: a woman aged 40-49 years with acute or convalescent COVID-19.

The chain uses TRBV7-6 and TRBJ1-2; TRBD1 aligns across 12 bases. Germline V gene data show CDR1 as SGHVS and CDR2 as FNYEAQ. The CDR3 consists of 18 residues. V shed 2 bases and J 0 bases; nucleotides not matched to a gene: 7. CDR3: CASSLNRDRGPSNYGYTF. Here the CDR3 DNA reads TGTGCCAGCAGCTTAAACCGGGACAGGGGGCCTTCTAACTATGGCTACACCTTC.

V and J are TRBV18 and TRBJ2-7, with D tentatively TRBD1 (6 bases). The germline V gene has CDR1 KGHSH and CDR2 LQKENI. The V and J ends lost 6 bases and 7 bases respectively, with 25 bases between them. The CDR3 spans 16 residues. CDR3 amino acids: CASSHLATQLTGEQYF. The CDR3 region has the DNA TGTGCCAGCTCGCACCTTGCGACTCAACTAACAGGGGAGCAGTACTTC.

The chain has TRBV13 and TRBJ1-1, with a weak D call TRBD1 (5 bases). The CDR3 is made up of 14 amino acids. CDR1 PRHDT and CDR2 FYEKMQ come from the germline V gene (reference sequence). The ends were cut back, 5 bases at V and 6 bases at J, with 16 bases in the middle. The CDR3 sequence is CASSLRVGRAEAFF. The CDR3 region has the DNA TGTGCCAGCAGCCTCAGGGTTGGAAGAGCTGAAGCTTTCTTT. The whole variable domain, filled in from reference TRBV13 and TRBJ1-1, reads AAGVIQSPRHLIKEKRETATLKCYPIPRHDTVYWYQQGPGQDPQFLISFYEKMQSDKGSIPDRFSAQQFSDYHSELNMSSLELGDSALYFCASSLRVGRAEAFFGQGTRLTVV.

This chain uses TRBV5-6 with TRBJ1-3; 8 bases match TRBD1. V trimming: 4 bases; J trimming: 2 bases; junction bases outside the gene matches: 8. Germline-derived CDR1 and CDR2 are SGHDT and YYEEEE. The CDR3 extends over 16 amino acids. The DNA of the CDR3 is TGTGCCAGCAGCCAACCACCGACAGGGGCTGGAAACACCATATATTTT. Its protein product is CASSQPPTGAGNTIYF.

This clone has just one count. The chain is built from TRBV2 and TRBJ1-1; D gene uncertain. The CDR3 length is 15 residues. Germline lookup yields CDR1 SNHLY and CDR2 FYNNEI. V was clipped by 6 bases and J by 0 bases, with 14 bases between them. CDR3 DNA sequence: TGTGCCAGCAGCCTCCTCGACACTGTGAACACTGAAGCTTTCTTT. Its translation: CASSLLDTVNTEAFF.

The V and J genes are TRBV5-1 and TRBJ2-1; D is possibly TRBD1 (5 bases). With 0 bases removed from V and 10 bases from J, the gap between germline ends came to 11 bases. This CDR3 region has 13 residues. CDR1 and CDR2 (germline): SGHRS, YFSETQ. This CDR3 is CASSLGTTDEQFF. As DNA, the CDR3 is TGCGCCAGCAGCTTGGGGACAACCGACGAGCAGTTCTTC.

Only one count was recorded for this clone. The chain links TRBV5-6 to TRBJ2-7; D gene ambiguous. The CDR3 length is 13 residues. V gave up 1 base and J gave up 1 base, with 6 bases separating them. Per the germline V gene, CDR1 is SGHDT and CDR2 is YYEEEE. The CDR3 spells CASSLPVSYEQYF. In DNA, the CDR3 is TGTGCCAGCAGCTTGCCGGTATCCTACGAGCAGTACTTC.

V usage is TRBV7-9 and J usage is TRBJ2-2; D is perhaps TRBD1 (5 bases). The V and J ends lost 3 bases and 3 bases respectively, with 8 bases between them. This CDR3 is built from 14 residues. CDR1 is SEHNR, CDR2 FQNEAQ, per germline (reference sequence). CDR3 in amino acids: CASSFRRDTGELFF. The CDR3, as DNA: TGTGCCAGCAGCTTTCGCAGGGACACCGGGGAGCTGTTTTTT. Variable domain in full (rest from reference TRBV7-9 and TRBJ2-2): DTGVSQNPRHKITKRGQNVTFRCDPISEHNRLYWYRQTLGQGPEFLTYFQNEAQLEKSRLLSDRFSAERPKGSFSTLEIQRTEQGDSAMYLCASSFRRDTGELFFGEGSRLTVL.

In regard to this clone: At one end the junction does not follow the germline gene, possibly because of a read error. This chain connects TRBV6-2 or TRBV6-3 to TRBJ2-1; TRBD2 aligns across 8 bases. CDR1 is MNHEY and CDR2 is SVGEGT in the germline V gene. The CDR3 length is 13 residues. In DNA form, the CDR3 reads TGTGCCAGCAGTTACTCCGGGCGGGAGGCCCCTATCTTC. This codes for CASSYSGREAPIF.

This clone turned up a few times. The rearrangement links TRBV10-3 to TRBJ1-5; D is possibly TRBD1 (5 bases). Trimming stripped 3 bases from V and 2 bases from J, with 11 bases between. The CDR3 covers 15 residues. The V gene's germline CDR1 is ENHRY and CDR2 SYGVKD. The CDR3 bases are TGTGCCATCAGTGACCAGGGAGGAGGCAATCAGCCCCAGCATTTT. This encodes CAISDQGGGNQPQHF.

The rearrangement joins TRBV15 to TRBJ2-3; 7 positions match TRBD1. Per the germline V gene, CDR1 is LNHNV and CDR2 is YYDKDF (reference sequence). Trimming at V came to 3 bases and at J to 1 base, leaving 7 bases not matched to a gene. The CDR3 extends over 16 amino acids. The DNA of the CDR3 is TGTGCCACCAGCAGGGCGGACAGGCCTGGCACAGATACGCAGTATTTT. Residues: CATSRADRPGTDTQYF.

The V call is TRBV19, the J call TRBJ1-5, with a possible D match to TRBD1 (5 bases). The germline CDR1 and CDR2 sequences are LNHDA and SQIVND (reference sequence). The CDR3 consists of 14 residues. Trimming removed 4 bases from V and 3 bases from J, with 10 bases in between. The CDR3 nucleotides read TGTGCCAGTAGTACTAGACAGTTCAATCAGCCCCAGCATTTT. Translation: CASSTRQFNQPQHF.

The chain links TRBV7-9 to TRBJ1-1; no clear D. The V gene lost 1 base and the J gene lost 4 bases, with 19 bases spanning the gap. Per the germline V gene, CDR1 is SEHNR and CDR2 is FQNEAQ (reference sequence). CDR3 length equals 17 residues. The DNA of the CDR3 is TGTGCCAGCAGCTTAGATGGGCCCGACGGAGGGTTCACTGAAGCTTTCTTT. Protein sequence: CASSLDGPDGGFTEAFF.

Of note for this clone: A junction boundary mismatches the germline segment, possibly from a read error. CDR3 sequence reads: CPRRGGGGRTDEQFF. CDR3 bases: TGCCCCCGCCGCGGGGGGGGCGGGAGGACCGATGAGCAGTTCTTC. V usage is TRBV9 and J usage is TRBJ2-1, with 9 bases aligning to TRBD2. Germline assignment: CDR1 SGDLS and CDR2 YYNGEE. There are 15 residues in the CDR3.

CDR3 in amino acids: CASRPGGRVGYTF. As DNA, the CDR3 is TGTGCCAGCAGACCAGGGGGGCGCGTTGGCTACACCTTC. The chain recombines TRBV2 with TRBJ1-2; TRBD1 agrees at 7 bases. The CDR3 contains 13 residues. Germline assignment: CDR1 SNHLY and CDR2 FYNNEI. Trimming took 6 bases from V and 7 from J; bases not matched to a gene: 8.